These 32 T cell receptor beta chains originate from one sample sequenced in a study of blood T cells in healthy people across ages. A second PCR of about 6 to 12 cycles used a sample-barcoded 5' primer and a J-beta primer mix. Via MiXCR, TCRdb re-called the 5' RACE reads, giving one row per CDR3 protein. This sample carries approximately 1.5 million distinct CDR3 sequences, about 35% of them seen once, and the ten largest clones take 11%. Specimen: blood. The source of these receptors is a woman in her 30s in good health.

This clonotype was seen only a few times. V gene TRBV7-9 combines with J gene TRBJ2-6; D remains ambiguous. In germline, CDR1 is SEHNR, CDR2 FQNEAQ (reference sequence). The V end was cut by 6 bases, the J end by 5 bases, with 8 bases between. The CDR3 covers 13 residues. CDR3: CASSPSWANVLTF. The CDR3 nucleotides are TGTGCCAGCAGTCCTTCTTGGGCCAACGTCCTGACTTTC. Filled out from reference TRBV7-9 and TRBJ2-6, the complete variable domain reads DTGVSQNPRHKITKRGQNVTFRCDPISEHNRLYWYRQTLGQGPEFLTYFQNEAQLEKSRLLSDRFSAERPKGSFSTLEIQRTEQGDSAMYLCASSPSWANVLTFGAGSRLTVL.

A few counts support this clonotype. This chain joins TRBV9 and TRBJ2-5; D possibly corresponds to TRBD2 (5 bases). The V and J ends lost 3 bases and 5 bases respectively, with 17 bases between them. The germline V gene encodes CDR1 SGDLS and CDR2 YYNGEE. The CDR3 totals 15 residues. For the CDR3, the DNA is TGTGCCAGCAGCGCCCGGGGAACACGTATGGAGACCCAGTACTTC. It is translated as CASSARGTRMETQYF.

This clonotype was observed a handful of times. The chain uses TRBV13 and TRBJ2-7, with TRBD2 matching over 9 bases. Germline lookup yields CDR1 PRHDT and CDR2 FYEKMQ (reference sequence). J was trimmed by 6 bases and V by 2 bases; bases with no gene match: 14. CDR3 length: 17 amino acids. The CDR3 loop reads CASSLMAGGLLTAEQYF. The CDR3 region has the DNA TGTGCCAGCAGCTTAATGGCGGGAGGGCTCCTCACGGCCGAGCAGTACTTC.

The chain joins TRBV20-1 to TRBJ2-1, with TRBD2 matching over 15 bases. The CDR3 consists of 15 residues. V was pared by 5 bases and J by 4 bases, with 3 bases of the junction left unmatched. Per the germline V gene, CDR1 is DFQATT and CDR2 is SNEGSKA (reference sequence). The CDR3 sequence: CSAPGLAGGYNEQFF. CDR3 bases: TGCAGTGCTCCCGGACTAGCGGGAGGGTACAATGAGCAGTTCTTC.

This clonotype was counted a few times. V is TRBV6-1 and J is TRBJ2-2; tentatively, D is TRBD2 (6 bases). V shed 8 bases and J shed 4 bases, with 17 bases lying between them. The CDR3 is 15 residues long. Germline V CDR1 and CDR2: MNHNS, SASEGT. The CDR3 sequence: CASVGRGLGTGELFF. CDR3 sequence (DNA): TGTGCCAGCGTGGGGCGGGGATTGGGCACCGGGGAGCTGTTTTTT.

This chain joins TRBV20-1 and TRBJ2-7; D unclear. The V and J ends lost 2 bases and 4 bases respectively, with 21 bases between them. This CDR3 contains 16 residues. The germline CDR1 and CDR2 sequences are DFQATT and SNEGSKA (reference sequence). The CDR3 here is CSARMIPSSLKYEQYF. CDR3 in DNA: TGCAGTGCTAGAATGATCCCCTCATCCCTGAAATACGAGCAGTACTTC.

This clonotype was counted at least ten times. This chain links TRBV29-1 with TRBJ2-1; 11 bases agree with TRBD2. Germline values: CDR1 SQVTM, CDR2 ANQGSEA. This CDR3 is built from 16 residues. Trimming took 0 bases from V and 7 from J; bases not matched to a gene: 8. DNA of the CDR3: TGCAGCGTTGAAGATGCATGGGGACTAGCGGCTAATGAGCAGTTCTTC. It specifies CSVEDAWGLAANEQFF.

The chain employs TRBV20-1 and TRBJ2-7; 10 bases match TRBD1. The end of the DNA aligns better with TRBJ2-5, so the J call may be wrong. CDR1 is DFQATT, CDR2 SNEGSKA, per germline (reference sequence). The length of the CDR3 is 15 residues. This CDR3 is CSASPGQGSPETQYF. The CDR3 DNA reads as TGCAGTGCTAGCCCGGGACAGGGGAGTCCGGAGACCCAGTACTTC.

V gene TRBV20-1 combines with J gene TRBJ2-7; D may be TRBD1 (6 bases). Germline V gives CDR1 DFQATT, CDR2 SNEGSKA (reference sequence). V lost 3 bases, J lost 1 base, and 10 bases lay in between. This CDR3 region has 13 residues. The CDR3 loop reads CSARDSPSYEQYF. CDR3 in DNA: TGCAGTGCTAGGGACAGCCCTTCCTACGAGCAGTACTTC.

This clonotype showed up just a few times. The V call is TRBV27, the J call TRBJ2-7; 8 bases line up with TRBD2. V gave up 8 bases and J gave up 5 bases; unmatched junction bases: 8. Germline V lookup: CDR1 MNHEY, CDR2 SMNVEV (reference sequence). The CDR3 is 13 amino acids. CDR3 nucleotide sequence: TGTGCCAGCCGCGGGGGGCTTTCCGACGAGCAGTACTTC. Protein product: CASRGGLSDEQYF.

V and J are TRBV12-3 or TRBV12-4 and TRBJ2-1, with a weak D call TRBD1 (6 bases). The CDR3 has 15 amino acids. Trimming stripped 4 bases from V and 5 bases from J, with 15 bases between. In nucleotides, the CDR3 is TGTGCCAGCAGTTGCGACAGGACCCGAAACAATGAGCAGTTCTTC. It codes for CASSCDRTRNNEQFF.

At least ten counts were recorded for this clonotype. The gene calls are TRBV12-3 or TRBV12-4 and TRBJ1-6; weak D call: TRBD1 (6 bases). The CDR3 spans 14 residues. V lost 1 base, J lost 7 bases, and 8 bases lay in between. This CDR3 reads CASSLGTGNSPLHF. The CDR3 coding sequence is TGTGCCAGCAGTTTAGGCACAGGGAATTCACCCCTCCACTTT.

This chain joins TRBV7-2 and TRBJ1-6; the match to TRBD1 covers 7 bases. The CDR3 has 15 amino acids. Trimming removed 5 bases from V and 3 bases from J; junction bases left unmatched: 4. Germline values: CDR1 SGHTA, CDR2 FQGNSA. The CDR3 DNA is TGTGCCAGCAGCCCACAGGGGAACTATAATTCACCCCTCCACTTT. It translates to CASSPQGNYNSPLHF.

Only a few counts were recorded for this clonotype. The chain has TRBV14 and TRBJ2-1; 11 nucleotides align to TRBD2. The length of the CDR3 is 16 residues. Trimming removed 2 bases from V and 3 bases from J; junction bases left unmatched: 3. Per germline, CDR1 SGHDN and CDR2 FVKESK. In nucleotides, the CDR3 is TGTGCCAGCAGCCAATTCGGGACTAGCGGCTACAATGAGCAGTTCTTC. Its translation: CASSQFGTSGYNEQFF.

This clonotype showed up just once. This chain uses TRBV20-1 with TRBJ2-1; 7 nucleotides agree with TRBD2. The length of the CDR3 is 14 residues. Germline V CDR1 and CDR2: DFQATT, SNEGSKA (reference sequence). After removal of 3 bases from V and 3 bases from J, the junction contained 5 bases not matched to a gene. The CDR3 sequence: CSASRGEYYNEQFF. CDR3 bases: TGCAGTGCTAGTCGGGGGGAATACTACAATGAGCAGTTCTTC.

Remarks on this clonotype: One end of the junction does not line up with germline, which may come from a read error. The rearrangement joins TRBV20-1 to TRBJ2-6; D not certain. Germline V CDR1 and CDR2: DFQATT, SNEGSKA (reference sequence). CDR3 length: 15 amino acids. In DNA, the CDR3 is TGCAATGCTAGGCGCGACAATTCTGGGGCCAACGTCCTGACTTTC. It encodes CNARRDNSGANVLTF.

The V gene is TRBV20-1, the J gene TRBJ2-7; D remains unclear. Per germline, CDR1 DFQATT and CDR2 SNEGSKA (reference sequence). Trimming cost V 6 bases and J 2 bases, with 11 bases left between them. CDR3 size: 12 residues. In DNA, the CDR3 is TGCAGTGCCTCGGTGCAGACCTACGAGCAGTACTTC. This translates into CSASVQTYEQYF.

V and J are TRBV12-3 or TRBV12-4 and TRBJ1-2; D gene unclear. The CDR3 is made up of 15 amino acids. V shed 5 bases and J shed 2 bases, with 15 bases lying between them. CDR3 sequence: CASSGRQGKNYGYTF. The CDR3 DNA sequence: TGTGCCAGCAGTGGGAGACAAGGCAAGAACTATGGCTACACCTTC.

Of note for this clonotype: It may be a read error: a sequence one base away is much more abundant. The V call is TRBV20-1, the J call TRBJ2-1; D perhaps matches TRBD2 (5 bases). CDR3 length: 11 amino acids. CDR1 DFQATT and CDR2 SNEGSKA come from the germline V gene (reference sequence). Trimming took 6 bases from V and 10 from J, leaving 13 bases between them. The CDR3 region has the DNA TGCAGTGCGCCACTAGAATACGAGCAGTTCTTC. As protein: CSAPLEYEQFF.

V is TRBV21-1 and J is TRBJ2-7; the DNA was not used to check the table's D call, TRBD1. TRBV21-1 is given as a pseudogene. The CDR3 covers 15 residues. CDR3 in DNA: TGTGCCAGCAGCAAAGGGCGGGGGGTTCTCTACGAGCAGTACTTC. The encoded protein is CASSKGRGVLYEQYF.

This clonotype appeared a few times. This chain uses TRBV4-1 with TRBJ2-1, with a weak D call TRBD2 (5 bases). The germline gives CDR1 MGHRA, CDR2 YSYEKL. This CDR3 has 14 residues. The V end lost 0 bases, the J end lost 6 bases, and 9 bases lay between the germline ends. The CDR3 region has the DNA TGCGCCAGCAGCCAAGAAGCGGCTCGCAATGAGCAGTTCTTC. It encodes CASSQEAARNEQFF.

The rearrangement uses TRBV5-1 and TRBJ1-4, with D perhaps matching TRBD1 (5 bases). Germline V gene data show CDR1 as SGHRS and CDR2 as YFSETQ. V was cut by 3 bases and J by 0 bases, with 12 bases left in between. The CDR3 length is 16 residues. The CDR3 DNA reads TGCGCCAGCAGCTATACTGGGACGGCAACTAATGAAAAACTGTTTTTT. Translated, it gives CASSYTGTATNEKLFF.

This clonotype has a handful of counts. The rearrangement uses TRBV7-9 and TRBJ2-7; 8 nucleotides align to TRBD2. This CDR3 contains 15 residues. CDR1 and CDR2 (germline): SEHNR, FQNEAQ (reference sequence). The trim removed 4 bases at V and 1 base at J, leaving 6 bases unmatched. The CDR3 DNA sequence: TGTGCCAGCAGCTGGGCCGGGACTAGTTCCTACGAGCAGTACTTC. It translates to CASSWAGTSSYEQYF.

This clonotype has a handful of counts. The chain employs TRBV7-3 and TRBJ2-7, with a weak D call TRBD2 (6 bases). CDR1 is SGHTA, CDR2 FQGTGA, per germline. V was cut by 6 bases and J by 4 bases, with 19 bases left in between. This CDR3 is 15 amino acids long. The CDR3 is CASSESGLDSYEQYF. For the CDR3, the DNA is TGTGCCAGCAGTGAAAGCGGGCTAGATAGTTACGAGCAGTACTTC.

In DNA, the CDR3 is TGCGCCAGCAGCTTGAGGCCGGGGCAGGGCGACTTCTACGAGCAGTACTTC. This encodes CASSLRPGQGDFYEQYF. The genes are TRBV5-1 and TRBJ2-7; D may be TRBD1 or TRBD2 (5 bases each). The germline CDR1 and CDR2 sequences are SGHRS and YFSETQ. V shed 1 base and J shed 3 bases, with 20 bases lying between them. The CDR3 covers 17 residues.

This chain uses TRBV10-3 with TRBJ2-6, with 7 bases matching TRBD2. From germline, CDR1 is ENHRY and CDR2 SYGVKD. The CDR3 sequence is 16 residues long. After removal of 6 bases from V and 1 base from J, the junction contained 6 bases not matched to a gene. CDR3: CAIRAGVGSGANVLTF. The CDR3 DNA follows: TGTGCCATCAGGGCGGGAGTAGGATCTGGGGCCAACGTCCTGACTTTC.

There are a few counts of this clonotype. Sequence at one end of the junction differs from germline and may be a read error. This chain joins TRBV5-1 and TRBJ2-5; 8 bases fit TRBD2. The germline gives CDR1 SGHRS, CDR2 YFSETQ. The CDR3 is made up of 14 amino acids. DNA of the CDR3: TGCACCAGCAGCAGAGGGACTAGTCGTGAGACCCAGTACTTC. Translating gives CTSSRGTSRETQYF. Full variable domain (rest looked up from reference TRBV5-1 and TRBJ2-5): KAGVTQTPRYLIKTRGQQVTLSCSPISGHRSVSWYQQTPGQGLQFLFEYFSETQRNKGNFPGRFSGRQFSNSRSEMNVSTLELGDSALYLCTSSRGTSRETQYFGPGTRLLVL.

This clonotype was counted only a few times. V gene TRBV3-1 combines with J gene TRBJ2-5, with D perhaps being TRBD1 or TRBD2 (5 bases each). Trimming shortened V by 2 bases and J by 1 base, and 17 bases separated the two germline ends. The CDR3 totals 17 residues. The germline V gene encodes CDR1 LGHDT and CDR2 YNNKEL (reference sequence). Here the CDR3 DNA reads TGTGCCAGCAGCCAACCCGGGACGGACGGATTCCAAGAGACCCAGTACTTC. It translates to CASSQPGTDGFQETQYF.

Only a few counts were recorded for this clonotype. The chain uses TRBV28 and TRBJ1-5, with TRBD1 as a possible D gene (5 bases). Trimming left V 3 bases short and J 2 bases short, with 14 bases between. The CDR3 has 16 residues. Per germline, CDR1 MDHEN and CDR2 SYDVKM. The CDR3 DNA reads TGTGCCAGCAGTTTTGGAGGGATGGGGGGCAATCAGCCCCAGCATTTT. This gives the protein CASSFGGMGGNQPQHF.

The gene calls are TRBV5-4 and TRBJ1-6, with D possibly being TRBD1 (6 bases). The germline CDR1 and CDR2 sequences are SGHNT and YYREEE (reference sequence). The CDR3 runs 15 residues. V lost 4 bases to trimming and J lost 8 bases, with 16 bases between them. The chain's CDR3 is CASSLEQGGDSPLHF. DNA of the CDR3: TGTGCCAGCAGCCTGGAACAGGGTGGTGATTCACCCCTCCACTTT.

A note on this clonotype: Germline is not matched at one junction end, which may reflect a read error. This chain connects TRBV12-3 or TRBV12-4 to TRBJ2-7; perhaps TRBD1 as D (5 bases). This CDR3 has 12 residues. The CDR3 DNA sequence: TGTGCCAGCAGCTCCCAGGGCTATGAGCGGTACTTC. Amino acids: CASSSQGYERYF.

This clonotype showed up many times. Germline is not matched at one junction end, which may reflect a read error. The J gene is TRBJ2-5, the V gene TRBV3-1; D call uncertain. CDR3 length equals 13 residues. From germline, CDR1 is LGHDT and CDR2 YNNKEL (reference sequence). In DNA form, the CDR3 reads TGCGCCAGCAGCCAAGGCACACAAGAGACCCAGTACTTC. It is translated as CASSQGTQETQYF.